This entry features one T cell receptor beta chain sequence. What it binds is unknown. High-throughput TCR beta sequencing covered peripheral CD8+ and CD4+ T cells. FACS enriched CD8+ TEMRA cells, while bulk CD8+ and CD4+ were negatively isolated. The data derive from a study of CD8 T cells in Susac syndrome. Study-level points and caveats: The authors acknowledged that their TCR sequencing and HLA analysis involved a relatively small number of individuals.

Reverse transcription used roughly 0.5 to 1 ug RNA and random hexamers. Amplification of the TCR beta CDR3 was carried out by immunoSEQ multiplex PCR, which spanned a total of 54 Vbeta and 13 Jbeta segments. TCRdb passed the immunoSEQ multiplex PCR reads through MiXCR, listing each CDR3 protein once. Among fewer than 300,000 distinct CDR3 sequences, around 84% were seen once, and the ten largest hold about 0.11%. CDR1 and CDR2 from the germline V gene are MNHEY and SMNVEV (reference sequence). This CDR3 is built from 14 residues. J gave up 2 bases and V 3 bases, and 3 bases lay outside the gene matches.

This clonotype originated in a human donor with multiple sclerosis. Sequencing was performed on CD8+ T cells from PBMCs. The chain has TRBV27 and TRBJ2-7; TRBD2 aligns across 8 bases. The CDR3 DNA reads as TGTGCCAGCAGTTTCTACGGGAGGGCCTACGAGCAGTACTTC. Translating it yields CASSFYGRAYEQYF.